The 29 T cell receptor beta chains below all came from one sample that was sequenced in a study of human T cells and chemical hapten exposure. Each CDR3 protein gets one entry after TCRdb re-called the RACE reads with MiXCR. This table has roughly 100,000 distinct CDR3 sequences, 9.6% appearing once. Time point here: pre-sensitization, week 0. Treatment specified: therapeutic diphenylcyclopropenone sensitization with weekly scalp DPC. The source was whole blood, collected in connection with sensitization to the hapten diphenylcyclopropenone (DPC). The receptors shown here come from a woman aged 40 to 49 with alopecia areata. Some clones in this sample may be carry-over from other donors' samples.

As regards this clonotype: A much larger clone sits a single nucleotide away, making a read error possible. V and J are TRBV7-2 and TRBJ1-4; D remains ambiguous. This CDR3 is built from 12 residues. The germline V gene encodes CDR1 SGHTA and CDR2 FQGNSA. The CDR3 DNA reads as TGTGCCAGCAGCCTAACAAATGAAAATCTGTTTTTT. It yields the protein CASSLTNENLFF.

This clonotype was seen many times. V gene TRBV6-6 combines with J gene TRBJ1-4; 9 bases fit TRBD1. The germline CDR1 and CDR2 sequences are MNHNY and SVGAGI (reference sequence). After removal of 2 bases from V and 4 bases from J, the junction contained 8 bases not matched to a gene. This CDR3 has 17 residues. CDR3 coding DNA: TGTGCCAGCAGTTACCCGGACAGGGGCCGGGGTAATGAAAAACTGTTTTTT. Amino acids: CASSYPDRGRGNEKLFF.

This clonotype was recorded at least ten times. The chain recombines TRBV5-5 with TRBJ1-1; 8 nucleotides line up with TRBD1. The V and J ends lost 2 bases and 0 bases, in that order; junction bases with no gene match: 6. Germline CDR1 is SGHKS and CDR2 is YYEKEE (reference sequence). The CDR3 spans 16 residues. CDR3 amino acids: CASSFSQGAMNTEAFF. The CDR3 coding sequence is TGTGCCAGCAGCTTTTCCCAGGGGGCCATGAACACTGAAGCTTTCTTT.

This clonotype has a count of ten or more. The chain links TRBV29-1 to TRBJ1-3, with D unresolved. V gave up 2 bases and J gave up 0 bases, with 5 bases separating them. Germline V gene lookup returns CDR1 SQVTM and CDR2 ANQGSEA. The CDR3 has 13 residues. CDR3 residues: CSVERDSGNTIYF. The CDR3 region has the DNA TGCAGCGTTGAAAGGGACTCTGGAAACACCATATATTTT.

This clonotype was seen repeatedly, ten times or more. V and J are TRBV11-2 and TRBJ1-5, with a tentative D call TRBD1 (6 bases). Germline lookup yields CDR1 SGHAT and CDR2 FQNNGV. The V gene lost 0 bases and the J gene lost 0 bases, with 9 bases spanning the gap. The CDR3 is 16 residues long. CDR3 nucleotides: TGTGCCAGCAGCTTAGATGGACAGATTAGCAATCAGCCCCAGCATTTT. This encodes CASSLDGQISNQPQHF.

There are many counts of this clonotype. V is TRBV6-2 or TRBV6-3 and J is TRBJ2-3; D is uncertain. The germline V gene encodes CDR1 MNHEY and CDR2 SVGEGT. V was clipped by 10 bases and J by 4 bases, with 21 bases between them. The CDR3 totals 15 residues. DNA of the CDR3: TGTGCCACCTCCCCTGTCTCGCCGGAGTCAGATACGCAGTATTTT. Protein product: CATSPVSPESDTQYF.

This clonotype was detected ten times or more. The chain couples TRBV6-2 or TRBV6-3 to TRBJ1-5; the match to TRBD1 covers 10 bases. Per germline, CDR1 MNHEY and CDR2 SVGEGT. The CDR3 sequence is 14 residues long. J gave up 7 bases and V 6 bases, and 6 bases lay outside the gene matches. In DNA, the CDR3 is TGTGCCAGCAGAGCTACGGGACAGGGGCAGCCCCAGCATTTT. Protein product: CASRATGQGQPQHF.

This clonotype has at least ten counts. The V and J genes are TRBV6-2 or TRBV6-3 and TRBJ2-4, with D uncertain. The ends were cut back, 3 bases at V and 0 bases at J, with 15 bases in the middle. This CDR3 contains 17 residues. Germline V lookup: CDR1 MNHEY, CDR2 SVGEGT. The CDR3 loop is CASSYPAAQRAKNIQYF. The CDR3 nucleotides are TGTGCCAGCAGTTATCCGGCCGCCCAAAGAGCCAAAAACATTCAGTACTTC.

The V and J genes are TRBV20-1 and TRBJ2-7, with 8 bases fitting TRBD1. V shed 2 bases and J 3 bases; nucleotides not matched to a gene: 6. Germline values: CDR1 DFQATT, CDR2 SNEGSKA (reference sequence). The CDR3 runs to 14 residues. In DNA, the CDR3 is TGCAGTGCTAGACCGGGACAGGAGTTCTACGAGCAGTACTTC. Translating it yields CSARPGQEFYEQYF.

This clonotype was recorded many times. CDR3: CASREVDRAYNEQFF. CDR3 sequence (DNA): TGTGCCAGCAGAGAAGTGGACAGGGCTTACAATGAGCAGTTCTTC. This chain uses TRBV27 with TRBJ2-1; the match to TRBD1 covers 8 bases. V was clipped by 6 bases and J by 4 bases; unmatched bases: 8. This CDR3 has 15 residues. CDR1 MNHEY and CDR2 SMNVEV come from the germline V gene (reference sequence).

This rearrangement joins TRBV4-2 to TRBJ2-5; 9 nucleotides match TRBD2. The germline gives CDR1 LGHNA, CDR2 YNFKEQ. The V gene end was trimmed by 1 base and the J gene end by 5 bases; junction bases not matched to a gene: 8. CDR3 length equals 16 residues. The CDR3 sequence is CASSQASGTSGETQYF. In DNA form, the CDR3 reads TGTGCCAGCAGCCAAGCATCTGGTACTAGCGGGGAGACCCAGTACTTC.

This clonotype was seen more than once but under ten times. The V gene is TRBV5-1, the J gene TRBJ2-3; D not resolved. V shed 4 bases and J shed 0 bases, with 6 bases lying between them. This CDR3 has 13 amino acids. Germline V gene data show CDR1 as SGHRS and CDR2 as YFSETQ. The CDR3, as DNA: TGCGCCAGCAGCACCGCCAGCACAGATACGCAGTATTTT. Its protein product is CASSTASTDTQYF.

The chain is built from TRBV6-5 and TRBJ1-1, with D possibly matching TRBD1 (5 bases). The CDR3 sequence is 14 residues long. From germline, CDR1 is MNHEY and CDR2 SVGAGI. V lost 2 bases to trimming and J lost 5 bases, with 12 bases between them. The CDR3 DNA is TGTGCCAGCAGTTACCGGGACGGAGTAACTGAAGCTTTCTTT. Translating it yields CASSYRDGVTEAFF.

This clonotype was observed at least ten times. The chain joins TRBV20-1 to TRBJ2-7; D might be TRBD1 or TRBD2, each matching 7 bases. Germline loops: CDR1 DFQATT, CDR2 SNEGSKA (reference sequence). V was clipped by 5 bases and J by 2 bases, with 16 bases between them. This CDR3 contains 14 residues. The CDR3 loop is CSAVQGGRTYEQYF. In nucleotides, the CDR3 is TGCAGTGCTGTGCAGGGGGGGCGTACCTACGAGCAGTACTTC.

This clonotype was counted ten times or more. The chain links TRBV18 to TRBJ1-5; D is ambiguous. There are 13 residues in the CDR3. CDR1 is KGHSH, CDR2 LQKENI, per germline. The V gene lost 0 bases and the J gene lost 7 bases, with 7 bases spanning the gap. The CDR3 reads CASSPPLGQPQHF. In DNA, the CDR3 is TGTGCCAGCTCACCACCGTTGGGGCAGCCCCAGCATTTT. Filled out from reference TRBV18 and TRBJ1-5, the complete variable domain reads NAGVMQNPRHLVRRRGQEARLRCSPMKGHSHVYWYRQLPEEGLKFMVYLQKENIIDESGMPKERFSAEFPKEGPSILRIQQVVRGDSAAYFCASSPPLGQPQHFGDGTRLSIL.

The sample holds a few counts of this clonotype. The chain joins TRBV7-9 to TRBJ1-5; 12 bases align to TRBD1. V was clipped by 5 bases and J by 6 bases; unmatched bases: 8. Germline CDR1 is SEHNR and CDR2 is FQNEAQ (reference sequence). The CDR3 totals 16 residues. CDR3 sequence reads: CASSPGGTGGPQPQHF. The CDR3 nucleotides are TGTGCCAGCAGCCCAGGGGGGACAGGGGGCCCTCAGCCCCAGCATTTT.

In its sample, this clonotype was seen many times. The CDR3 reads CASSPLLISMNTEAFF. The CDR3 DNA follows: TGTGCCAGCTCACCGCTTCTGATCAGTATGAACACTGAAGCTTTCTTT. V and J are TRBV18 and TRBJ1-1; D gene unclear. The CDR3 runs to 16 residues. Germline CDR1 is KGHSH and CDR2 is LQKENI. Trimming pared 3 bases from V and 0 bases from J, leaving 14 bases between.

This clonotype occurred many times. The CDR3 loop is CASSKTPGNEQFF. CDR3 nucleotides: TGTGCCAGCAGCAAGACCCCCGGCAATGAGCAGTTCTTC. V gene TRBV21-1 combines with J gene TRBJ2-1; TRBD1 is the table's D call and was not checked against the DNA. TRBV21-1 is termed a pseudogene. CDR3 length equals 13 residues.

This clonotype was counted ten times or more. The chain is built from TRBV20-1 and TRBJ1-1, with a possible D match to TRBD1 (6 bases). The germline CDR1 and CDR2 sequences are DFQATT and SNEGSKA (reference sequence). Trimming removed 6 bases at V and 7 bases at J, with 12 bases between. The CDR3 contains 11 residues. This chain's CDR3 is CSAKGQYEAFF. The CDR3 nucleotides read TGCAGTGCGAAAGGACAGTATGAAGCTTTCTTT.

This clonotype was found once. The V gene is TRBV2, the J gene TRBJ1-3, with D unclear. The V end was cut by 4 bases, the J end by 4 bases, with 11 bases between. Germline-derived CDR1 and CDR2 are SNHLY and FYNNEI. The CDR3 extends over 14 amino acids. CDR3 DNA: TGTGCCAGCAGTGCCGGGTCCGTGGGAAACACCATATATTTT. It codes for CASSAGSVGNTIYF.

In its sample, this clonotype was seen many times. V is TRBV27 and J is TRBJ1-2, with D uncertain. Germline CDR1 is MNHEY and CDR2 is SMNVEV (reference sequence). CDR3 length: 15 amino acids. Trimming removed 2 bases from V and 4 bases from J, with 14 bases in between. The CDR3 reads CASSLTVLGVYGYTF. The CDR3 coding sequence is TGTGCCAGCAGTTTAACGGTTCTGGGAGTCTATGGCTACACCTTC.

There are many counts of this clonotype. The chain recombines TRBV6-2 or TRBV6-3 with TRBJ2-7, with 9 bases matching TRBD1. The CDR3 runs 15 residues. Germline CDR1 and CDR2: MNHEY and SVGEGT. After removal of 1 base from V and 6 bases from J, the junction contained 7 bases not matched to a gene. This CDR3 reads CASSYLTGGKGEQYF. In DNA, the CDR3 is TGTGCCAGCAGTTACTTGACAGGGGGAAAAGGCGAGCAGTACTTC.

Many counts were recorded for this clonotype. This sequence joins TRBV6-2 or TRBV6-3 and TRBJ1-6; no clear D. The CDR3 contains 14 residues. The germline V and J ends were trimmed by 2 bases and 9 bases, with 11 bases remaining between them. Per the germline V gene, CDR1 is MNHEY and CDR2 is SVGEGT. CDR3 sequence (DNA): TGTGCCAGCAGTTACGGTCAGGACTTTTCACCCCTCCACTTT. This sequence encodes CASSYGQDFSPLHF.

In this sample, this clonotype turned up a few times. This chain connects TRBV28 to TRBJ1-1; D remains ambiguous. Trimming stripped 6 bases from V and 0 bases from J, with 14 bases between. Germline loops: CDR1 MDHEN, CDR2 SYDVKM. The CDR3 covers 15 residues. The CDR3 sequence: CASSAEFPMNTEAFF. The CDR3 bases are TGTGCCAGCAGCGCCGAATTCCCCATGAACACTGAAGCTTTCTTT.

This chain uses TRBV7-2 with TRBJ2-3; D remains ambiguous. Trimming took 6 bases from V and 0 from J, leaving 13 bases between them. This CDR3 has 15 amino acids. From germline, CDR1 is SGHTA and CDR2 FQGNSA. The CDR3 sequence is CASSVRSLSTDTQYF. CDR3 sequence (DNA): TGTGCCAGCAGTGTCAGGAGCCTTAGCACAGATACGCAGTATTTT.

This clonotype was seen at least ten times. The rearrangement joins TRBV5-1 to TRBJ2-1, with D unclear. Germline CDR1 SGHRS, CDR2 YFSETQ. The CDR3 runs to 14 residues. V shed 1 base and J shed 8 bases, with 13 bases lying between them. The chain's CDR3 is CASSLLTAGDEQFF. The CDR3 region has the DNA TGCGCCAGCAGCTTGTTAACAGCTGGCGATGAGCAGTTCTTC.

This clonotype was detected ten times or more. The chain joins TRBV10-3 to TRBJ2-3; possibly TRBD1 for D (6 bases). The germline gives CDR1 ENHRY, CDR2 SYGVKD. This CDR3 comprises 15 residues. Deletions cut 2 bases from V and 1 base from J, with 10 bases between. CDR3 amino acids: CAISEQGRGTDTQYF. CDR3 nucleotide sequence: TGTGCCATCAGTGAGCAGGGGCGGGGCACAGATACGCAGTATTTT.

This clonotype was detected only a few times. The V gene is TRBV5-1, the J gene TRBJ2-3; 10 bases map to TRBD2. J lost 4 bases, V lost 5 bases, and 10 bases had no gene match. This CDR3 region has 16 residues. The V gene's germline CDR1 is SGHRS and CDR2 YFSETQ. DNA for the CDR3: TGCGCCAGCAGGATTCTTAGCGGGGGGACCCCAGATACGCAGTATTTT. It codes for CASRILSGGTPDTQYF.

In its sample, this clonotype was seen many times. Its ends do not fully match the called genes, so a read error is possible. This chain connects TRBV7-9 to TRBJ1-2; D remains unclear. This CDR3 spans 14 amino acids. The germline CDR1 and CDR2 sequences are SEHNR and FQNEAQ (reference sequence). The CDR3 DNA reads as TGTGCCAGCCGCTTGGGAGGGCCTAACTATGGCTACACCTTC. Its protein product is CASRLGGPNYGYTF.